This is a list of T cell receptor beta chains from one sample in a study of OX40 agonist ivuxolimab in advanced cancers. TCRdb keeps only in-frame clones here, not all; method: immunoSEQ multiplex PCR. The sample has some 100,000 clones; 90% are singletons. Specimen: CD4+ or CD8+ T cells sorted from blood, collected in a trial of the OX40 agonist ivuxolimab. The receptor set was obtained from an adult with an advanced solid tumor such as melanoma, head and neck, liver or kidney cancer. Each CDR3 is given with its conserved first and last residue. Each record gives: CDR3 DNA, CDR3 protein, V gene, J gene, D gene, clone size. The D gene is left open where the match is weak. Clone size is shown for a subset of rows, as once, few, many or a class of expanded clone.

DNA: TGCAGCGTCAACATGGGGGGGCGCGGCACTGAAGCTTTCTTT
CDR3: CSVNMGGRGTEAFF
V: TRBV29-1
J: TRBJ1-1
D: NA
size: NA

DNA: TGCAGTGCTAAAGACTGGAATGAGCAGTTCTTC
CDR3: CSAKDWNEQFF
V: TRBV20-1
J: TRBJ2-1
D: NA
size: NA

DNA: TGTGCCAGCAGGCCCCTAGCGGCTAGCACAGATACGCAGTATTTT
CDR3: CASRPLAASTDTQYF
V: TRBV2
J: TRBJ2-3
D: TRBD2
size: NA

DNA: TGTGCCAGCATCCTCAAGGGCTACGAGCAGTACTTC
CDR3: CASILKGYEQYF
V: TRBV6-5
J: TRBJ2-7
D: NA
size: few

DNA: TGCGCCAGCAGCAAGACAGGGTCCCTCTACGAGCAGTACTTC
CDR3: CASSKTGSLYEQYF
V: TRBV4-3
J: TRBJ2-7
D: TRBD1
size: NA

DNA: TGTGCTAGTGGTTTGACCGGGGAGCTGTTTTTT
CDR3: CASGLTGELFF
V: TRBV12-5
J: TRBJ2-2
D: NA
size: NA

DNA: TGTGCCAGCAGCCCTCAGCGGGAGCGGTACGAGCAGTACTTC
CDR3: CASSPQRERYEQYF
V: TRBV11-2
J: TRBJ2-7
D: TRBD2
size: NA

DNA: TGTGCCAGCAGCCATCGGGACAGGGATGAAAAACTGTTTTTT
CDR3: CASSHRDRDEKLFF
V: TRBV4-2
J: TRBJ1-4
D: TRBD1
size: NA

DNA: TGTGCCAGCTCACCCCAGCCCAGTCCCCGGGCGACCTACGAGCAGTACTTC
CDR3: CASSPQPSPRATYEQYF
V: TRBV18
J: TRBJ2-7
D: NA
size: NA

DNA: TGCGCCAGCAGCCCGGGACAGCCAGGGAAAAAACTGTTTTTT
CDR3: CASSPGQPGKKLFF
V: TRBV5-1
J: TRBJ1-4
D: TRBD1
size: NA

DNA: TGTGCCAGCAGTTCCTCAAGGGGTGGCTACACCTTC
CDR3: CASSSSRGGYTF
V: TRBV27
J: TRBJ1-2
D: NA
size: NA

DNA: TGCGCCAGCAGCCAAGGCCGGTGGGGGGGTAGGAACACTGAAGCTTTCTTT
CDR3: CASSQGRWGGRNTEAFF
V: TRBV4-1
J: TRBJ1-1
D: NA
size: once

DNA: TGTGCCAGCAGCTTGTTTGATACGCAGTATTTT
CDR3: CASSLFDTQYF
V: TRBV5-5
J: TRBJ2-3
D: NA
size: NA

DNA: TGCGCCAGCAGCCCAAGGACTAGCGGGAGTTTGTACGAGCAGTACTTC
CDR3: CASSPRTSGSLYEQYF
V: TRBV5-1
J: TRBJ2-7
D: TRBD2
size: NA

DNA: TGTGCCAGCGTCAACTGGTTAGCAGAGACCCAGTACTTC
CDR3: CASVNWLAETQYF
V: TRBV6-1
J: TRBJ2-5
D: NA
size: NA

DNA: TGTGCCAGCAGCGTAGGCCCGGAGGGAGAGCAGTTCTTC
CDR3: CASSVGPEGEQFF
V: TRBV9
J: TRBJ2-1
D: NA
size: NA

DNA: TGCAGCGTAGTAGGGGAGGGCACCGGGGAGCTGTTTTTT
CDR3: CSVVGEGTGELFF
V: TRBV29-1
J: TRBJ2-2
D: TRBD2
size: NA

DNA: TGTGCCAGCAGCCCCAGAGGCAGGGAGGGCACAGATACGCAGTATTTT
CDR3: CASSPRGREGTDTQYF
V: TRBV11-1
J: TRBJ2-3
D: NA
size: NA